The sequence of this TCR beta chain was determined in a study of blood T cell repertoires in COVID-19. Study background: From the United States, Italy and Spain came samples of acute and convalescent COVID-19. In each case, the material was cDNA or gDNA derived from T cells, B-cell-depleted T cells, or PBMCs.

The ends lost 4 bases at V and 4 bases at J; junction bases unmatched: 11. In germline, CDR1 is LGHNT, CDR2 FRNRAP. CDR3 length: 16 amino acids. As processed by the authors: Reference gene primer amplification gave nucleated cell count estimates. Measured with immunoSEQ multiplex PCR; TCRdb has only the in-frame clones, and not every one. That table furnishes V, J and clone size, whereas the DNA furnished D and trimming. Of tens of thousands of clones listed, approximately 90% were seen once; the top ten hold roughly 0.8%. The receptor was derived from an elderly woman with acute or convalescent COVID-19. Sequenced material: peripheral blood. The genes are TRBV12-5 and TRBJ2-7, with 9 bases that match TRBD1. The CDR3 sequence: CASGSNRQGEGYEQYF. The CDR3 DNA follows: TGTGCTAGTGGTTCCAACCGACAGGGGGAGGGATACGAGCAGTACTTC.